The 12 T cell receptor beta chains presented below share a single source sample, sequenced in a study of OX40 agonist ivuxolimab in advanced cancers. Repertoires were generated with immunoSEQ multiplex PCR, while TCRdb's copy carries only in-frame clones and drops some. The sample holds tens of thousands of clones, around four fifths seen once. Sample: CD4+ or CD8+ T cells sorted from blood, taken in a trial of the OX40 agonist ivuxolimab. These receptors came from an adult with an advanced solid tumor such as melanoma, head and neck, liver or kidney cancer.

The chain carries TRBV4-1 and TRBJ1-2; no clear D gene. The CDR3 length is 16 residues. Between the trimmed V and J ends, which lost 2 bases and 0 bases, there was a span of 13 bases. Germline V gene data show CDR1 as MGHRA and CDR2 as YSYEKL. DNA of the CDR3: TGCGCCAGCAGCCAAAGATTAGGCAGTACTAACTATGGCTACACCTTC. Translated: CASSQRLGSTNYGYTF.

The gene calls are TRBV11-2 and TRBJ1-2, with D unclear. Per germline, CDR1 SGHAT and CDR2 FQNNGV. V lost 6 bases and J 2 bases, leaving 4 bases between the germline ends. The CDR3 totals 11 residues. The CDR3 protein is CASSQNYGYTF. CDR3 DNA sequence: TGTGCCAGCAGTCAAAACTATGGCTACACCTTC.

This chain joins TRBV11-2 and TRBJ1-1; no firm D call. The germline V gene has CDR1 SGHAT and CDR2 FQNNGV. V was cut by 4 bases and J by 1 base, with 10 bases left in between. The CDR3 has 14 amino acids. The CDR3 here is CASSSGFSNTEAFF. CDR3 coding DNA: TGTGCCAGCAGCTCGGGATTTTCGAACACTGAAGCTTTCTTT.

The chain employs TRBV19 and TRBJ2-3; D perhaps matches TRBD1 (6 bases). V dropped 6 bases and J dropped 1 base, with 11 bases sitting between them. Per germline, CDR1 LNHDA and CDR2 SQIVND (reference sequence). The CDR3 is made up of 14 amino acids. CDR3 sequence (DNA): TGTGCCAGTAGACCGGGACATCGCACAGATACGCAGTATTTT. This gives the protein CASRPGHRTDTQYF.

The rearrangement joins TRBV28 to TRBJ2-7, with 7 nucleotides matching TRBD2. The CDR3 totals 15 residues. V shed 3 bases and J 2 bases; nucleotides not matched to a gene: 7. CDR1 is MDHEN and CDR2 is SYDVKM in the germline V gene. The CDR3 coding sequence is TGTGCCAGCAGTTTTGGGGGGGAGGCGGCCTACGAGCAGTACTTC. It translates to CASSFGGEAAYEQYF.

The CDR3 here is CASSPGQGYQETQYF. In DNA form, the CDR3 reads TGTGCCAGCAGCCCAGGACAGGGGTACCAAGAGACCCAGTACTTC. The rearrangement links TRBV5-8 to TRBJ2-5, with TRBD1 identical over 9 bases. Per germline, CDR1 SGHTS and CDR2 YDEGEE. The CDR3 runs to 15 residues. The V gene end was trimmed by 4 bases and the J gene end by 0 bases; junction bases not matched to a gene: 4.

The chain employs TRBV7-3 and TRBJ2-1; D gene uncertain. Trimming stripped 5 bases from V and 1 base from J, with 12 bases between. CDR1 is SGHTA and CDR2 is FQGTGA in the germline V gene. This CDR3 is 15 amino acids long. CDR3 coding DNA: TGTGCCAGCAGCCCCAGACCACAGTCCTACAATGAGCAGTTCTTC. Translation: CASSPRPQSYNEQFF.

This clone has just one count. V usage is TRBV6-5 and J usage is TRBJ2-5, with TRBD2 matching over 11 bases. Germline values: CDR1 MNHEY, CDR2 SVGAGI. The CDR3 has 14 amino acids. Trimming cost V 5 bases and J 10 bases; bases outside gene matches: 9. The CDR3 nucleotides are TGTGCCAGCAGTCGGACTAGCGGGTTAGGCGGCCAGTACTTC. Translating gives CASSRTSGLGGQYF.

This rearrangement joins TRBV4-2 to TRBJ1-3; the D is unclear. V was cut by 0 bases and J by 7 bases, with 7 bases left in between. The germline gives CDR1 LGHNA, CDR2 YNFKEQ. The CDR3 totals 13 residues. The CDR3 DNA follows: TGTGCCAGCAGCCAAGATCGAAAGAACACCATATATTTT. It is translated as CASSQDRKNTIYF.

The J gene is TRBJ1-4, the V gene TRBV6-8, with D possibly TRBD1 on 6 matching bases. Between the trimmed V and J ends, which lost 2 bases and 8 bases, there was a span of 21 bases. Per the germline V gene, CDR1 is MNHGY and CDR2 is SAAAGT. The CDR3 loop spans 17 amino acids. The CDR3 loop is CASSYKSLGAGVEKLFF. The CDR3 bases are TGTGCCAGCAGTTACAAATCTCTAGGGGCAGGGGTGGAAAAACTGTTTTTT.

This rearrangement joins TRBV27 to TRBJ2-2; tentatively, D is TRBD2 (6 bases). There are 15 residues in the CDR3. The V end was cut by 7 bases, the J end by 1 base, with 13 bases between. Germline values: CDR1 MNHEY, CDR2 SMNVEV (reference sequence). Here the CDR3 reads CASTRTGENTGELFF. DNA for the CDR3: TGTGCCAGCACGCGGACGGGGGAGAACACCGGGGAGCTGTTTTTT.

CDR3 protein: CASSLSNEQFF. The CDR3 coding sequence is TGTGCCAGCAGCTTGTCCAATGAGCAGTTCTTC. This chain uses TRBV7-3 with TRBJ2-1, with D uncertain. Trimming took off 3 bases at V and 6 bases at J, with 3 bases between the two ends. The CDR3 length is 11 residues. Per the germline V gene, CDR1 is SGHTA and CDR2 is FQGTGA.